The sequence of this T cell receptor beta chain was determined in a study of blood T cell repertoires in COVID-19. Study-wide context: The samples span acute and convalescent COVID-19 from the United States, Italy and Spain. The analysed material was cDNA or gDNA that came from T cells, B-cell-depleted T cells, or PBMCs.

CDR1 is KGHSH and CDR2 is LQKENI in the germline V gene. The J segment lost 5 bases and the V segment lost 4 bases, leaving 6 bases of the junction unmatched. The CDR3 contains 15 residues. Study processing details: The authors estimated nucleated cell counts from reference gene primer amplification. Sequencing used immunoSEQ multiplex PCR; TCRdb keeps in-frame clones, though not all of them. That table supplies the V and J calls and clone size; D and trimming were determined from the DNA. The sample includes about 54,000 clones, approximately 81% seen only once; the top ten take under 5%. V is TRBV18 and J is TRBJ1-5, with TRBD1 identical over 9 bases. Sequencing input: peripheral blood. This receptor was identified in a man aged 35 to 55 with active COVID-19. CDR3 sequence reads: CASSRDRDRDQPQHF. For the CDR3, the DNA is TGTGCCAGCTCACGGGACAGGGACCGGGATCAGCCCCAGCATTTT.